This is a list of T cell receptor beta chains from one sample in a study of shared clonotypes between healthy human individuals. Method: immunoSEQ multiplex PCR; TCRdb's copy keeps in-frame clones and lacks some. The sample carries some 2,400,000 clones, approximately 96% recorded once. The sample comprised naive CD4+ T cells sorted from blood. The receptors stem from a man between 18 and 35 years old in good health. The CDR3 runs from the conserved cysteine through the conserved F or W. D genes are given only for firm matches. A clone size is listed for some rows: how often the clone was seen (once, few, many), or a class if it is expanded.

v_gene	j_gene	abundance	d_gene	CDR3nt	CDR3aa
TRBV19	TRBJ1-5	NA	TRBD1	TGTGCCAGTAGTTCCGGGACAGGGCGAGGTCAGCCCCAGCATTTT	CASSSGTGRGQPQHF
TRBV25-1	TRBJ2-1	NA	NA	TGTGCCAGCAGAGGGCAGCTCTACAATGAGCAGTTCTTC	CASRGQLYNEQFF
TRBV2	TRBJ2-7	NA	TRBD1	TGTGCCAGCAGCTACGACAGGGGTTCCTACGAGCAGTACTTC	CASSYDRGSYEQYF
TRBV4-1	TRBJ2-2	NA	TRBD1	TGCGCCAGCAGCCTCCTAGTCCTAGGGACAGCAAACACCGGGGAGCTGTTTTTT	CASSLLVLGTANTGELFF
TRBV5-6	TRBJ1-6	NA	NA	TGTGCCAGCAGCGCTTCCCCGGCGGGAAATTCACCCCTCCACTTT	CASSASPAGNSPLHF
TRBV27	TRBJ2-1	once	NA	TGTGCCAGCAGTATTACCAGGATACACAATGAGCAGTTCTTC	CASSITRIHNEQFF
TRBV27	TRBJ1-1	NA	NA	TGTGCCAGCAGTTTATTTGGGGGATTTAACACTGAAGCTTTCTTT	CASSLFGGFNTEAFF
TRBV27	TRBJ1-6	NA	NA	TGTGCCAGCAGTTTCGGCAGGGTTGCTTCACCCCTCCACTTT	CASSFGRVASPLHF
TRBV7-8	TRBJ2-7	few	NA	TGTGCCAGCAGCTTAGGTGGCTGGACCTACTTC	CASSLGGWTYF
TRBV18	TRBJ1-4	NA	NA	TGTGCCAGCTCACCAAACCCTCCCCCTGAAAAACTGTTTTTT	CASSPNPPPEKLFF
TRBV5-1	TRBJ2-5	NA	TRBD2	TGCGCCAGCAGTGGTACTAGCGGGAGTGAGACCCAGTACTTC	CASSGTSGSETQYF
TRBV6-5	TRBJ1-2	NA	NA	TGTGCCAGCAGTTCCTCGCGGGACTTCGGCTACACCTTC	CASSSSRDFGYTF
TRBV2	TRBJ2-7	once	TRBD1	TGTGCCAGCAGGAGAACAGGGGCCTTAGGCGAGCAGTACTTC	CASRRTGALGEQYF
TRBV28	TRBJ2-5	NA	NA	TGTGCCAGCAGTTTTGTGGCTGGGGGAGGTTGGGAGACCCAGTACTTC	CASSFVAGGGWETQYF
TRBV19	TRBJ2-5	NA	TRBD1	TGTGCCAGTACGGGACAGGGTATTACGGGAGAGACCCAGTACTTC	CASTGQGITGETQYF
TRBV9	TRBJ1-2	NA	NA	TGTGCCAGCAGCGTAGAACAGGAACGTTATGGCTACACCTTC	CASSVEQERYGYTF
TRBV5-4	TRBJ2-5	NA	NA	TGTGCCAGCAGCTGGGGCGGGGCAACAGGGACGGAGACCCAGTACTTC	CASSWGGATGTETQYF
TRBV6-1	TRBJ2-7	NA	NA	TGTGCCAGTCAGGCCTACGAGCAGTACTTC	CASQAYEQYF
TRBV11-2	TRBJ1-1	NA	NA	TGTGCCAGCAGCTTTCACCGGGACCTTGAAGCTTTCTTT	CASSFHRDLEAFF
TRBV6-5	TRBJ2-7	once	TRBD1	TGTGCCAGCAGTTACATAGGGACAGGGAGGGCCTACGAGCAGTACTTC	CASSYIGTGRAYEQYF
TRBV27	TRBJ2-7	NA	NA	TGTGCCAGCAGTTTGTCGTACCTCCAGCACGAGCAGTACTTC	CASSLSYLQHEQYF
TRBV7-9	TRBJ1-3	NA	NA	TGTGCCAGCAGCTTATTAACAGTCTCTGGAAACACCATATATTTT	CASSLLTVSGNTIYF
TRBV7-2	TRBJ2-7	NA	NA	TGTGCCAGCAGCTTCCGCTCGGAGAGGTACGAGCAGTACTTC	CASSFRSERYEQYF
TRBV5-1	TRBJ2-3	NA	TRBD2	TGCGCCAGCAGCGCCCCCGGACGAGCGGGGGGAACAGATACGCAGTATTTT	CASSAPGRAGGTDTQYF
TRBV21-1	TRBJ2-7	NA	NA	TGCGCCCAGAGTTCCCGCTCCTACGAGCAGTACTTC	CAQSSRSYEQYF
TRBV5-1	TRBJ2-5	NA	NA	TGCGCCAGCAGCTTGATCTCACCCTCGGAGACCCAGTACTTC	CASSLISPSETQYF
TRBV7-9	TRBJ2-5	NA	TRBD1	TGTGCCAGCAGCGTCTCCGGGACAGGGTTAATGGAGACCCAGTACTTC	CASSVSGTGLMETQYF
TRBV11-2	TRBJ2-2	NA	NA	TGTGCCAGCAGCCAGACGGCGAATCCGAGCTTTACCGGGGAGCTGTTTTTT	CASSQTANPSFTGELFF
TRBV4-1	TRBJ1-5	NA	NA	TGCGCCAGCAGCCTTCTAGGACAGCCTAATAGCAATCAGCCCCAGCATTTT	CASSLLGQPNSNQPQHF
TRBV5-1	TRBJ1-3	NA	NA	TGCGCCAGCAGCTTGTCAGGGGTTGGAAACACCATATATTTT	CASSLSGVGNTIYF
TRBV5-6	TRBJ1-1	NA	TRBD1	TGTGCCAGCAGCTTGGGGGACAGGTTGAACACTGAAGCTTTCTTT	CASSLGDRLNTEAFF